This T cell receptor beta chain derives from a study of OX40 agonist ivuxolimab in advanced cancers. Study-level results: Expanded clones tended on average to be more numerous among CD8+ T cells than CD4+. Clonal expansion from baseline to week 6 occurred in both CD4+ and CD8+ T cells.

There are 15 residues in the CDR3. Germline assignment: CDR1 MNHNS and CDR2 SASEGT. A remark on this clone: Its antigen is unknown. The junction differs from germline at one of its ends, possibly a read error.

TCRdb's table, derived via immunoSEQ multiplex PCR, lists solely in-frame clones and lacks some. The profile shows roughly 64,000 clones, approximately 88% of them singletons. Samples of blood were obtained at baseline, on cycle 4 day 1, and on cycle 7 day 1. The sample here was CD4+ or CD8+ T cells sorted from blood, taken in a trial of the OX40 agonist ivuxolimab. The clonotype was recovered from an adult with an advanced solid tumor such as melanoma, head and neck, liver or kidney cancer. The chain uses TRBV6-1 and TRBJ1-3; D unresolved. CDR3 DNA: TGTGCCAGCAGGGAAGGTGGAGACTCTGGAAACACCATATATTTT. Its translation: CASREGGDSGNTIYF.